Below are 30 T cell receptor beta chains sequenced from a single sample in a study of blood T cell repertoires in COVID-19. Assay: immunoSEQ multiplex PCR; the TCRdb copy retains only in-frame clones and omits some. The table has 150,000 to 200,000 clones, about 85% seen once. Sequencing input: PBMCs or T cells enriched from blood (not recorded which). These receptors originate from a woman between 40 and 55 years old in a cohort exposed to, infected with or recovered from COVID-19 (not recorded which).

The chain carries TRBV27 and TRBJ2-3; a weak D match, TRBD1 (6 bases). Trimming left V 5 bases short and J 0 bases short, with 12 bases between. Germline V gives CDR1 MNHEY, CDR2 SMNVEV (reference sequence). This CDR3 spans 15 amino acids. The CDR3 sequence: CASSLGTISTDTQYF. CDR3 bases: TGTGCCAGCAGTCTAGGGACAATTAGCACAGATACGCAGTATTTT.

The chain employs TRBV6-5 and TRBJ2-2; possibly TRBD1 for D (6 bases). This CDR3 has 16 residues. CDR1 and CDR2 (germline): MNHEY, SVGAGI. Trimming pared 0 bases from V and 6 bases from J, leaving 14 bases between. The CDR3 loop reads CASSYSMGQGPGELFF. In DNA form, the CDR3 reads TGTGCCAGCAGTTACTCAATGGGGCAGGGGCCCGGGGAGCTGTTTTTT.

In this sample, this clone turned up a few times. The V call is TRBV2, the J call TRBJ2-3; D might be TRBD2 (5 bases). Germline CDR1 SNHLY, CDR2 FYNNEI. This CDR3 region has 14 residues. V was clipped by 9 bases and J by 1 base, with 14 bases between them. Written as DNA, the CDR3 is TGTGCCAGTGGGAGACTGATTGGCACAGATACGCAGTATTTT. Translation gives CASGRLIGTDTQYF.

The chain employs TRBV6-6 and TRBJ2-3; D is perhaps TRBD1 (6 bases). Germline V gene lookup returns CDR1 MNHNY and CDR2 SVGAGI (reference sequence). V was cut by 6 bases and J by 4 bases, with 20 bases left in between. The CDR3 covers 16 residues. CDR3 residues: CASSSRGNFAADTQYF. CDR3 DNA: TGTGCCAGCAGCTCAAGGGGGAACTTTGCGGCAGATACGCAGTATTTT.

The J gene is TRBJ1-1, the V gene TRBV19, with 8 positions matching TRBD1. V lost 3 bases and J lost 1; bases outside the gene matches: 7. Germline loops: CDR1 LNHDA, CDR2 SQIVND (reference sequence). The CDR3 has 16 residues. CDR3 amino acids: CASSMAAGGWNTEAFF. CDR3 bases: TGTGCCAGTAGTATGGCGGCAGGGGGCTGGAACACTGAAGCTTTCTTT.

About this clone: The same CDR3 can be traced to other DNA sequences in this sample. The chain carries TRBV24-1 and TRBJ1-5, with TRBD1 matching over 11 bases. The CDR3 runs 15 residues. Germline-derived CDR1 and CDR2 are KGHDR and SFDVKD. The junction had 2 bases not matched to a gene; V was cut back by 4 bases and J by 4 bases. CDR3 in amino acids: CATSDGQGANQPQHF. CDR3 bases: TGTGCCACCAGTGACGGACAGGGGGCAAATCAGCCCCAGCATTTT.

The J gene is TRBJ1-4, the V gene TRBV6-5; tentatively, D is TRBD1 (5 bases). V shed 8 bases and J shed 7 bases, with 20 bases lying between them. CDR1 is MNHEY and CDR2 is SVGAGI in the germline V gene. The length of the CDR3 is 15 residues. The CDR3 nucleotides read TGTGCCAGCCGAGCCTTGTATGGACAACTTGAAAAACTGTTTTTT. Its translation: CASRALYGQLEKLFF.

The chain is built from TRBV18 and TRBJ2-1, with 12 bases aligning to TRBD1. Germline V gives CDR1 KGHSH, CDR2 LQKENI. The J segment lost 8 bases and the V segment lost 3 bases, leaving 5 bases of the junction unmatched. The CDR3 is 15 residues long. The DNA for the CDR3 is TGTGCCAGCTCACCGACGGGACAGGGGGCCCATGAGCAGTTCTTC. Amino acids: CASSPTGQGAHEQFF.

The chain employs TRBV27 and TRBJ1-2; weak D call: TRBD1 (6 bases). The length of the CDR3 is 11 residues. Trimming took 8 bases from V and 8 from J, leaving 12 bases between them. Germline V gene data show CDR1 as MNHEY and CDR2 as SMNVEV (reference sequence). The CDR3 protein is CASGQGIGYTF. The CDR3 DNA reads as TGTGCCAGCGGTCAGGGGATCGGCTACACCTTC.

A few counts support this clone. The chain links TRBV29-1 to TRBJ2-3, with 9 bases that match TRBD1. J was trimmed by 7 bases and V by 5 bases; bases with no gene match: 10. The CDR3 consists of 14 residues. Germline V gene data show CDR1 as SQVTM and CDR2 as ANQGSEA. CDR3 nucleotide sequence: TGCAGCGTTACAACCGGGACAGGGATGAATACGCAGTATTTT. This codes for CSVTTGTGMNTQYF.

V is TRBV5-5 and J is TRBJ1-1; TRBD1 agrees at 7 bases. CDR1 is SGHKS, CDR2 YYEKEE, per germline (reference sequence). Trimming took 4 bases from V and 3 from J; bases not matched to a gene: 15. The CDR3 is 17 residues long. The CDR3 DNA sequence: TGTGCCAGCAGCCCCCGGTTAGGGTCAGGGGGGTACACTGAAGCTTTCTTT. It codes for CASSPRLGSGGYTEAFF.

The chain links TRBV19 to TRBJ2-2; 7 nucleotides match TRBD2. V shed 6 bases and J 6 bases; nucleotides not matched to a gene: 4. CDR1 is LNHDA, CDR2 SQIVND, per germline (reference sequence). The CDR3 runs 13 residues. The CDR3: CASRAGVAGELFF. For the CDR3, the DNA is TGTGCCAGTAGGGCGGGAGTGGCCGGGGAGCTGTTTTTT.

This chain links TRBV30 with TRBJ2-7, with 8 bases fitting TRBD1. Germline loops: CDR1 GTSNPN, CDR2 SVGIG (reference sequence). J gave up 4 bases and V 3 bases, and 8 bases lay outside the gene matches. The CDR3 extends over 14 amino acids. CDR3 region: CAWSAGQGSYEQYF. CDR3 nucleotides: TGTGCCTGGAGCGCAGGACAGGGTTCGTACGAGCAGTACTTC.

This chain uses TRBV7-2 with TRBJ2-7; D is perhaps TRBD2 (6 bases). Germline assignment: CDR1 SGHTA and CDR2 FQGNSA. The CDR3 runs 15 residues. V lost 4 bases and J 7 bases, leaving 20 bases between the germline ends. The CDR3 loop reads CASSSGWTGVGEQYF. The CDR3 DNA sequence: TGTGCCAGCAGCTCGGGATGGACGGGGGTTGGTGAGCAGTACTTC.

V is TRBV29-1 and J is TRBJ2-7; 10 bases are a match to TRBD2. Germline-derived CDR1 and CDR2 are SQVTM and ANQGSEA. The CDR3 has 13 residues. Trimming removed 5 bases from V and 2 bases from J; junction bases left unmatched: 3. In DNA, the CDR3 is TGCAGCGTTAGCGGGGGGGCCACCTACGAGCAGTACTTC. It yields the protein CSVSGGATYEQYF.

CDR3 bases: TGTGCCATCAGTGGTGCGGGGGAGGGGGAGCAGTTCTTC. Amino acids: CAISGAGEGEQFF. The V gene is TRBV10-3, the J gene TRBJ2-1; TRBD2 matches 7 bases. V dropped 4 bases and J dropped 10; count of bases not matched to a gene: 7. The germline CDR1 and CDR2 sequences are ENHRY and SYGVKD. The CDR3 consists of 13 residues.

The CDR3 is CASSQGTGGETQYF. The DNA for the CDR3 is TGTGCCAGCAGCCAAGGGACAGGGGGAGAGACCCAGTACTTC. The chain uses TRBV27 and TRBJ2-5; the match to TRBD1 covers 11 bases. Germline lookup yields CDR1 MNHEY and CDR2 SMNVEV (reference sequence). The CDR3 is 14 residues long. Losses at the gene ends were 6 bases for V and 4 bases for J; bases not matched to a gene: 4.

The sample holds a few counts of this clone. This chain joins TRBV13 and TRBJ1-2, with 7 positions matching TRBD1. V shed 5 bases, J shed 4 bases, and the junction held 4 bases outside the gene matches. Per the germline V gene, CDR1 is PRHDT and CDR2 is FYEKMQ (reference sequence). CDR3 length: 13 amino acids. In DNA form, the CDR3 reads TGTGCCAGCAGCAAAGACAGGGTCTATGGCTACACCTTC. Its translation: CASSKDRVYGYTF.

The table lists this clone with a few counts. The chain recombines TRBV11-1 with TRBJ1-1; D might be TRBD1 (5 bases). V was trimmed by 2 bases and J by 1 base, leaving 11 bases between them. Germline CDR1 and CDR2: SGHAT and FQDESV (reference sequence). CDR3 length equals 15 residues. CDR3 residues: CASSLRAGRNTEAFF. In nucleotides, the CDR3 is TGTGCCAGCAGCTTACGGGCAGGGCGGAACACTGAAGCTTTCTTT.

V and J are TRBV4-2 and TRBJ1-2; D uncertain. This CDR3 has 17 amino acids. V lost 2 bases and J lost 4, with 20 bases in between. Germline values: CDR1 LGHNA, CDR2 YNFKEQ. This chain's CDR3 is CASSQPSGRFLGYGYTF. DNA for the CDR3: TGTGCCAGCAGCCAACCTTCGGGAAGATTTCTTGGCTATGGCTACACCTTC.

This clone is a singleton in its sample. The rearrangement joins TRBV10-3 to TRBJ1-1; D might be TRBD1 (5 bases). The germline CDR1 and CDR2 sequences are ENHRY and SYGVKD. This CDR3 spans 14 amino acids. V was shortened by 6 bases and J by 0 bases, with 11 bases between the two germline ends. Written as DNA, the CDR3 is TGTGCCATCAGATCAGGGCAGCTGAACACTGAAGCTTTCTTT. It translates to CAIRSGQLNTEAFF.

The rearrangement joins TRBV7-2 to TRBJ1-2; D is possibly TRBD1 (5 bases). Trimming shortened V by 1 base and J by 4 bases, and 10 bases separated the two germline ends. The CDR3 covers 14 residues. Germline loops: CDR1 SGHTA, CDR2 FQGNSA. The CDR3, as DNA: TGTGCCAGCAGCTTAGACAGGCAGGGCTATGGCTACACCTTC. The encoded protein is CASSLDRQGYGYTF.

The V call is TRBV5-1, the J call TRBJ1-1; unclear D gene. Trimming stripped 0 bases from V and 5 bases from J, with 11 bases between. The CDR3 extends over 14 amino acids. Germline CDR1 and CDR2: SGHRS and YFSETQ. The CDR3 coding sequence is TGCGCCAGCAGCTTGGAACCAGCGAAAACTGAAGCTTTCTTT. As protein: CASSLEPAKTEAFF. The full variable domain, in which reference TRBV5-1 and TRBJ1-1 provide the parts outside the CDR3, is KAGVTQTPRYLIKTRGQQVTLSCSPISGHRSVSWYQQTPGQGLQFLFEYFSETQRNKGNFPGRFSGRQFSNSRSEMNVSTLELGDSALYLCASSLEPAKTEAFFGQGTRLTVV.

This chain uses TRBV13 with TRBJ1-1; weak D call: TRBD1 (6 bases). Germline values: CDR1 PRHDT, CDR2 FYEKMQ (reference sequence). V was clipped by 3 bases and J by 4 bases, with 12 bases between them. The CDR3 is 14 amino acids. CDR3 DNA sequence: TGTGCCAGCAGCTTGTTCGTCAGGGGCACTGAAGCTTTCTTT. Translation: CASSLFVRGTEAFF.

The chain carries TRBV2 and TRBJ1-2; TRBD1 might be the D (5 bases). In germline, CDR1 is SNHLY, CDR2 FYNNEI. V was trimmed by 6 bases and J by 4 bases, leaving 12 bases between them. This CDR3 has 13 residues. The CDR3 sequence: CASSETDSYGYTF. CDR3 bases: TGTGCCAGCAGCGAGACAGATTCCTATGGCTACACCTTC.

V gene TRBV12-3 or TRBV12-4 combines with J gene TRBJ1-1; D perhaps matches TRBD1 (6 bases). This CDR3 has 13 amino acids. V shed 6 bases and J shed 9 bases, with 17 bases lying between them. The CDR3 loop is CASRETGGEQAFF. CDR3 nucleotide sequence: TGTGCCAGCAGGGAGACAGGTGGCGAGCAAGCTTTCTTT.

This clone has only a few counts. The J gene is TRBJ1-5, the V gene TRBV2, with D possibly TRBD1 on 6 matching bases. Trimming pared 7 bases from V and 7 bases from J, leaving 11 bases between. In germline, CDR1 is SNHLY, CDR2 FYNNEI. This CDR3 contains 12 residues. DNA of the CDR3: TGTGCCAGCAACGAACAGGGCCAGCCCCAGCATTTT. Translated, it gives CASNEQGQPQHF.

The CDR3 spells CASSLVEGAYEQYF. The CDR3 nucleotides are TGCGCCAGCAGCTTGGTAGAGGGTGCCTACGAGCAGTACTTC. This chain uses TRBV5-1 with TRBJ2-7; tentative D call: TRBD2 (5 bases). V lost 0 bases and J lost 2, with 9 bases in between. CDR1 and CDR2 (germline): SGHRS, YFSETQ. The CDR3 is 14 amino acids.

The J gene is TRBJ1-4, the V gene TRBV30; perhaps TRBD1 as D (5 bases). V was trimmed by 8 bases and J by 7 bases, leaving 11 bases between them. CDR1 and CDR2 from the germline V gene are GTSNPN and SVGIG (reference sequence). CDR3 size: 11 residues. The DNA of the CDR3 is TGTGCCGGACGACAGCCTGAAAAACTGTTTTTT. This sequence encodes CAGRQPEKLFF.

The genes are TRBV10-3 and TRBJ2-5; D is unclear. V lost 6 bases to trimming and J lost 1 base, with 12 bases between them. In germline, CDR1 is ENHRY, CDR2 SYGVKD. The CDR3 runs 14 residues. The CDR3 region has the DNA TGTGCCATCAGCCCTATAGCAATCCAAGAGACCCAGTACTTC. Translated, it gives CAISPIAIQETQYF.